Listed here is a single T cell receptor beta chain. V gave up 3 bases and J gave up 3 bases; unmatched junction bases: 6. From germline, CDR1 is LNHDA and CDR2 SQIVND (reference sequence). The CDR3 totals 15 residues. The record originates from a study of T cell changes during pregnancy in multiple sclerosis. The repertoire was sequenced with immunoSEQ multiplex PCR; TCRdb's copy has only in-frame clones and lacks some. In the table there are more than 80,000 clones, roughly 90% of which are singletons. This TCR was sampled from a female donor with multiple sclerosis, enrolled in a pregnancy study. V usage is TRBV19 and J usage is TRBJ1-2; 8 nucleotides align to TRBD1. Sequencing was performed on peripheral blood, taken after pregnancy. The CDR3 region is CASSITRTGHYGYTF. The CDR3 DNA reads as TGTGCCAGTAGTATTACGAGGACAGGGCACTATGGCTACACCTTC.